This T cell receptor (beta chain) was sequenced in a study of Ad26.COV2.S vaccination and SARS-CoV-2 variants. The sample's treatment: roughly 20 received Ad26.COV2.S at low or high dose, single or two shots; about 5 received placebo; per-sample allocation not given. After the first vaccine or placebo injection, samples were drawn on day 63. SARS-CoV-2 spike from the Wuhan strain was encoded by the vaccine, an Ad26 vector. CDR3 size: 17 residues. V gave up 4 bases and J gave up 4 bases; unmatched junction bases: 9. Germline V CDR1 and CDR2: LNHDA, SQIVND (reference sequence). Turning to this clone: The antigen is not known.

General study points: Reported findings describe substantial breadth in spike-specific CD8+ and CD4+ T cell responses following vaccination. Placebo recipients had lower spike-specific TCR breadth than vaccine recipients.

Assay: immunoSEQ multiplex PCR; the TCRdb copy retains only in-frame clones and omits some. The sample yields approximately 300,000 clones, over 80% seen once. The V and J genes are TRBV19 and TRBJ2-3, with 12 bases identical to TRBD1. This TCR was sampled from a person between 18 and 65 years old who received the Ad26.COV2.S COVID-19 vaccine or a placebo. The sequences come from peripheral blood, collected in a trial of Ad26.COV2.S vaccine versus placebo. CDR3 DNA sequence: TGTGCCAGTAGTAGGGTCCCGGGACAGGGGGCCTCAGATACGCAGTATTTT. Encoded protein: CASSRVPGQGASDTQYF.